In this sample, the clone carrying this TCR beta chain turned up many times. What it recognizes is unknown. The sample belongs to a study of CD8 T cells in ankylosing spondylitis. It was by quantitative 5'-RACE with molecular barcodes that TCR beta libraries were made. TCRdb called the 5' RACE reads again in MiXCR, with one record for every CDR3 protein. The sample has 150,000 or so distinct CDR3 sequences, around 10% seen once. This CDR3 comprises 17 residues. CDR1 and CDR2 from the germline V gene are SQVTM and ANQGSEA. J was trimmed by 8 bases and V by 1 base; bases with no gene match: 16. Study-level results: Blood from ankylosing spondylitis patients appeared to carry a characteristic roughly eight-variant TCR beta motif. According to the report, clones linked to the disease were significantly enriched in matched synovial fluid samples taken from ankylosing spondylitis patients. The disease-linked clones had a CD8+ phenotype and low blood frequencies.

The rearrangement uses TRBV29-1 and TRBJ1-1; 10 bases are a match to TRBD1. Sequencing used blood, either unsorted or a sorted T cell fraction (not recorded which). This clonotype was sampled from a male donor with ankylosing spondylitis or in good health (not recorded which). The CDR3 spells CSVEVRTGGGRVGEAFF. Here the CDR3 DNA reads TGCAGCGTTGAAGTCCGGACAGGGGGAGGTAGGGTGGGCGAAGCTTTCTTT.